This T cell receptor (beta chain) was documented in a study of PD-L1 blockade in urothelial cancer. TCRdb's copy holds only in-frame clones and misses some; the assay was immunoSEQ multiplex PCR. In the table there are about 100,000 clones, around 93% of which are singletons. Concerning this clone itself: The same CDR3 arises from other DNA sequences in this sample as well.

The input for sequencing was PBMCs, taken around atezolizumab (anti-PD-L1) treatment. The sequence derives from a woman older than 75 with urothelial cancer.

In DNA form, the CDR3 reads TGTGCCTGGAGCTCAGGGGGGCCCTACGAGCAGTACTTC. Translated: CAWSSGGPYEQYF. The chain has TRBV30 and TRBJ2-7, with a tentative D call TRBD1 (7 bases). Germline values: CDR1 GTSNPN, CDR2 SVGIG (reference sequence). The CDR3 length is 13 residues. V shed 3 bases and J shed 2 bases, with 11 bases lying between them. The whole variable domain, remainder taken from reference TRBV30 and TRBJ2-7, is SQTIHQWPATLVQPVGSPLSLECTVEGTSNPNLYWYRQAAGRGLQLLFYSVGIGQISSEVPQNLSASRPQDRQFILSSKKLLLSDSGFYLCAWSSGGPYEQYFGPGTRLTVT.